This TCR beta chain was found in a study of T cell repertoires in cytomegalovirus infection. TCRdb recomputed calls from the reads with MiXCR, one row per CDR3 protein. The sample records about 890,000 distinct CDR3 sequences, roughly 31% being singletons. Germline CDR1 and CDR2: MNHEY and SMNVEV (reference sequence). This CDR3 is built from 15 residues. Unmatched junction bases numbered 2, after V lost 5 bases and J lost 2 bases. A note on this clonotype: The antigen is unknown.

Sequenced material: cultured CD8+ T cells from PBMCs, taken from culture after CMV antigen stimulation. This TCR came from a human donor in good health (CMV status not recorded). Some clones in this sample may be carry-over from other donors' samples. V usage is TRBV27 and J usage is TRBJ2-2; 10 positions agree with TRBD2. The CDR3 region is CASSASGGNTGELFF. CDR3 coding DNA: TGTGCCAGCAGTGCTAGCGGGGGAAACACCGGGGAGCTGTTTTTT.